This TCR beta chain was recovered during a study of blood T cell repertoires in COVID-19. Original analysis: Amplification of reference gene primers provided the estimated nucleated cell counts. The method was immunoSEQ multiplex PCR; TCRdb's version includes in-frame clones alone and lacks a portion of them. V and J calls and clone size are given by that table; D and trimming were obtained from the DNA. The sample consists of a few hundred thousand clones, 65% to 90% of them appearing once. V lost 1 base, J lost 4 bases, and 11 bases stayed unmatched. CDR1 is SGHTA and CDR2 is FQGNSA in the germline V gene. CDR3 length equals 17 residues.

The rearrangement joins TRBV7-2 to TRBJ2-3, with TRBD1 matching over 7 bases. The clonotype originates from a woman aged 70 to 79 with COVID-19, enrolled during active disease. Material for sequencing was peripheral blood. In DNA form, the CDR3 reads TGTGCCAGCAGCTTAGGTGCCGGACAGGAGTTACCAGATACGCAGTATTTT. Translating gives CASSLGAGQELPDTQYF.